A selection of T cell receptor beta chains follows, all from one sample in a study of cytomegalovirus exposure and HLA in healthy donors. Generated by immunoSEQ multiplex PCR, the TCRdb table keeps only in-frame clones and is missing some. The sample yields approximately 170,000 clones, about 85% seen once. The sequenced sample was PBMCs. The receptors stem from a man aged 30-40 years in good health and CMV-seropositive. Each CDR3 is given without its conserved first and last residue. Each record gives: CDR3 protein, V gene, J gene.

cdr3_aa: ASSQVSNEQF
v_call: TRBV4-3
j_call: TRBJ2-1

cdr3_aa: AIGGTASNEKLF
v_call: TRBV10-3
j_call: TRBJ1-4

cdr3_aa: AWSVNAGWEQY
v_call: TRBV30
j_call: TRBJ2-7

cdr3_aa: ASSERQGGPYEQY
v_call: TRBV6-1
j_call: TRBJ2-7

cdr3_aa: ATSLRQGAEDTQY
v_call: TRBV15
j_call: TRBJ2-3

cdr3_aa: SVEGVTGETQY
v_call: TRBV29-1
j_call: TRBJ2-5

cdr3_aa: ASSRQGIETQY
v_call: TRBV19
j_call: TRBJ2-5

cdr3_aa: ASSPGQGHYGYT
v_call: TRBV7-2
j_call: TRBJ1-2

cdr3_aa: ASSPSPTQDEQF
v_call: TRBV6-4
j_call: TRBJ2-1

cdr3_aa: ASSQDPSGRGTGELF
v_call: TRBV4-2
j_call: TRBJ2-2

cdr3_aa: ASSGLGTSGRNGEQF
v_call: TRBV19
j_call: TRBJ2-1

cdr3_aa: ASSGGPPGQDYEQY
v_call: TRBV5-5
j_call: TRBJ2-7

cdr3_aa: ASSPQNGGNYGYT
v_call: TRBV7-2
j_call: TRBJ1-2

cdr3_aa: ASSLSPGVGTEAF
v_call: TRBV4-3
j_call: TRBJ1-1

cdr3_aa: ASSLGPSGRGDTQY
v_call: TRBV5-1
j_call: TRBJ2-3

cdr3_aa: ASNGVAGGDTQY
v_call: TRBV19
j_call: TRBJ2-3

cdr3_aa: ASSLGAGESYEQY
v_call: TRBV5-1
j_call: TRBJ2-7

cdr3_aa: ASSVGRTSTDTQY
v_call: TRBV19
j_call: TRBJ2-3

cdr3_aa: SVNPGLASNEQF
v_call: TRBV29-1
j_call: TRBJ2-1

cdr3_aa: ASSPRASGREETQY
v_call: TRBV18
j_call: TRBJ2-5